The 25 T cell receptor beta chains listed next were all sequenced from one sample in a study of beta chain features in type 1 diabetes. Expressed TCRB transcripts were sequenced, since all the RNA that had been isolated was reverse transcribed. Data came from immunoSEQ multiplex PCR; TCRdb stores just in-frame clones and leaves some out. Among 860,000 or so clones listed, roughly a sixth were seen once. The sequencing input was naive CD4+ T cells from blood. These receptor sequences come from a woman aged 18-29 years in good health.

V is TRBV6-5 and J is TRBJ1-4; D ambiguous. The CDR3 is 15 residues long. The germline CDR1 and CDR2 sequences are MNHEY and SVGAGI. Trimming pared 0 bases from V and 5 bases from J, leaving 10 bases between. CDR3: CASSYSLSLNEKLFF. In nucleotides, the CDR3 is TGTGCCAGCAGTTACTCGTTGTCTCTCAATGAAAAACTGTTTTTT.

The genes are TRBV5-6 and TRBJ2-6; D gene unclear. Germline lookup yields CDR1 SGHDT and CDR2 YYEEEE. V lost 5 bases, J lost 0 bases, and 12 bases lay in between. CDR3 length equals 16 residues. Here the CDR3 DNA reads TGTGCCAGCAGGACACCTTTCGGCTCTGGGGCCAACGTCCTGACTTTC. Amino acids: CASRTPFGSGANVLTF.

J is TRBJ1-4 and V is TRBV28; D not resolved. CDR3 size: 14 residues. In germline, CDR1 is MDHEN, CDR2 SYDVKM. Deletions cut 6 bases from V and 5 bases from J, with 13 bases between. The chain's CDR3 is CASSRGGGNEKLFF. For the CDR3, the DNA is TGTGCCAGCAGCCGCGGTGGAGGGAATGAAAAACTGTTTTTT.

The chain uses TRBV27 and TRBJ2-1, with 10 bases that match TRBD2. V trimming: 3 bases; J trimming: 8 bases; junction bases outside the gene matches: 10. In germline, CDR1 is MNHEY, CDR2 SMNVEV (reference sequence). CDR3 length equals 16 residues. For the CDR3, the DNA is TGTGCCAGCAGTTTGGCACTAGCGGGAAGGAGCTATGAGCAGTTCTTC. Its protein product is CASSLALAGRSYEQFF.

This clone was found a few times. The chain links TRBV10-3 to TRBJ1-1, with a possible D match to TRBD1 (6 bases). V was pared by 0 bases and J by 8 bases, with 10 bases between. Germline V gene sequence: CDR1 ENHRY, CDR2 SYGVKD. The CDR3 has 13 amino acids. The CDR3 region has the DNA TGTGCCATCAGTGAGTCGAGGCAGGGGGAAGCTTTCTTT. This translates into CAISESRQGEAFF.

This clone was observed a few times. This chain links TRBV9 with TRBJ2-5; no definite D call. Trimming pared 1 base from V and 4 bases from J, leaving 8 bases between. This CDR3 region has 13 residues. CDR1 and CDR2 from the germline V gene are SGDLS and YYNGEE. CDR3 DNA sequence: TGTGCCAGCAGCGTAACAGATAGAGAGACCCAGTACTTC. Translation: CASSVTDRETQYF. Looking up the rest from reference TRBV9 and TRBJ2-5 gives the full variable domain: DSGVTQTPKHLITATGQRVTLRCSPRSGDLSVYWYQQSLDQGLQFLIQYYNGEERAKGNILERFSAQQFPDLHSELNLSSLELGDSALYFCASSVTDRETQYFGPGTRLLVL.

This clone turned up a few times. The V and J genes are TRBV4-3 and TRBJ2-2; TRBD2 agrees at 8 bases. Unmatched junction bases numbered 12, after V lost 0 bases and J lost 6 bases. This CDR3 has 18 amino acids. Germline V gives CDR1 LGHNA, CDR2 YSLEER. The CDR3 DNA reads as TGCGCCAGCAGCCAAGAGGTTGTGGCGGGAGGCGGAGCCGGGGAGCTGTTTTTT. Protein sequence: CASSQEVVAGGGAGELFF.

Concerning this clone: A junction boundary mismatches the germline segment, possibly from a read error. The chain uses TRBV7-7 and TRBJ1-5, with 9 bases that match TRBD1. This CDR3 comprises 15 residues. From germline, CDR1 is SSHAT and CDR2 FNYEAQ (reference sequence). In DNA, the CDR3 is TGTGCTAGCAGGCGACCGGGACAGGGATTTCAGCCCCAGCATTTT. This codes for CASRRPGQGFQPQHF.

This clone was seen a handful of times. V usage is TRBV29-1 and J usage is TRBJ2-3, with 8 bases lining up with TRBD2. Germline loops: CDR1 SQVTM, CDR2 ANQGSEA. The CDR3 covers 16 residues. Trimming at V came to 3 bases and at J to 1 base, leaving 9 bases not matched to a gene. This CDR3 is CSVDSGTSGGTDTQYF. CDR3 DNA: TGCAGCGTTGACAGTGGTACTAGCGGTGGCACAGATACGCAGTATTTT.

The chain employs TRBV7-2 and TRBJ2-5; D may be TRBD1 (5 bases). Germline V gene lookup returns CDR1 SGHTA and CDR2 FQGNSA. Trimming shortened V by 5 bases and J by 1 base, and 14 bases separated the two germline ends. This CDR3 is built from 15 residues. The CDR3 spells CASSPRLGPQETQYF. The CDR3 DNA follows: TGTGCCAGCAGCCCAAGATTGGGGCCCCAAGAGACCCAGTACTTC.

This clone was detected only a few times. The chain links TRBV15 to TRBJ2-6, with 11 nucleotides matching TRBD2. V lost 0 bases and J lost 1; bases outside the gene matches: 20. The CDR3 length is 24 residues. Germline V gene lookup returns CDR1 LNHNV and CDR2 YYDKDF (reference sequence). The DNA for the CDR3 is TGTGCCACCAGCAGAGATCTTCCATGGTCCGGGACTAGCGGCTATAGGTCTGGGGCCAACGTCCTGACTTTC. It is translated as CATSRDLPWSGTSGYRSGANVLTF.

The V and J genes are TRBV9 and TRBJ1-5; 7 positions agree with TRBD1. The V gene's germline CDR1 is SGDLS and CDR2 YYNGEE. The trim removed 4 bases at V and 7 bases at J, leaving 8 bases unmatched. The CDR3 loop spans 14 amino acids. The CDR3 region is CASSSTGAWQPQHF. CDR3 DNA sequence: TGTGCCAGCAGCTCTACAGGGGCATGGCAGCCCCAGCATTTT.

This clone was counted between two and nine times. The rearrangement uses TRBV7-2 and TRBJ2-2; D is possibly TRBD1 (5 bases). This CDR3 is 15 amino acids long. V lost 5 bases, J lost 6 bases, and 16 bases lay in between. CDR1 and CDR2 from the germline V gene are SGHTA and FQGNSA. CDR3: CASSIKNRFPGELFF. The DNA of the CDR3 is TGTGCCAGCAGCATTAAGAACAGGTTTCCCGGGGAGCTGTTTTTT.

This rearrangement joins TRBV6-6 to TRBJ2-3; D remains ambiguous. V was cut by 0 bases and J by 6 bases, with 10 bases left in between. Looked up from germline, CDR1 is MNHNY and CDR2 is SVGAGI (reference sequence). This CDR3 region has 14 residues. The CDR3 protein is CASSYSVLQDTQYF. CDR3 DNA sequence: TGTGCCAGCAGTTACTCGGTACTTCAGGATACGCAGTATTTT.

CDR3 DNA: TGTGCCAGCAGCCAAGTCCCGGGACAGGGGGCCTCGGCCAAAAACATTCAGTACTTC. This gives the protein CASSQVPGQGASAKNIQYF. The chain has TRBV4-2 and TRBJ2-4; TRBD1 agrees at 12 bases. The CDR3 has 19 amino acids. With V trimmed by 1 base and J by 1 base, 8 bases remained unmatched. The germline CDR1 and CDR2 sequences are LGHNA and YNFKEQ.

This sequence joins TRBV6-1 and TRBJ1-1; D is ambiguous. The CDR3 has 13 residues. V lost 2 bases and J lost 6, with 10 bases in between. CDR1 is MNHNS, CDR2 SASEGT, per germline. The CDR3 coding sequence is TGTGCCAGCAGTGAAAATTTCAGTGCTGAAGCTTTCTTT. It is translated as CASSENFSAEAFF.

The chain combines TRBV7-9 with TRBJ2-1; the match to TRBD2 covers 12 bases. This CDR3 is 19 amino acids long. From germline, CDR1 is SEHNR and CDR2 FQNEAQ (reference sequence). V was pared by 1 base and J by 0 bases, with 7 bases of the junction left unmatched. The CDR3 protein is CASSLGPGLAGSSYNEQFF. DNA for the CDR3: TGTGCCAGCAGCTTAGGCCCGGGACTAGCGGGTAGCTCCTACAATGAGCAGTTCTTC.

The V and J genes are TRBV5-1 and TRBJ2-1, with 9 bases matching TRBD2. The V gene's germline CDR1 is SGHRS and CDR2 YFSETQ. J lost 6 bases, V lost 5 bases, and 6 bases had no gene match. This CDR3 spans 14 amino acids. The CDR3 DNA reads as TGCGCCAGCAGGGGGCTAGCGGGAAGCAATGAGCAGTTCTTC. Residues: CASRGLAGSNEQFF.

This clone was counted a few times. The rearrangement links TRBV4-3 to TRBJ1-5; maybe TRBD1 (6 bases). Germline V lookup: CDR1 LGHNA, CDR2 YSLEER. Deletions cut 0 bases from V and 7 bases from J, with 10 bases between. This CDR3 comprises 14 residues. Here the CDR3 reads CASSQDRRGQPQHF. CDR3 coding DNA: TGCGCCAGCAGCCAAGATCGGAGGGGGCAGCCCCAGCATTTT.

The J gene is TRBJ2-7, the V gene TRBV28, with D possibly TRBD1 on 5 matching bases. The length of the CDR3 is 15 residues. Germline V gene data show CDR1 as MDHEN and CDR2 as SYDVKM. Deletions cut 2 bases from V and 4 bases from J, with 15 bases between. This CDR3 is CASSLDIGRAYEQYF. Here the CDR3 DNA reads TGTGCCAGCAGTTTAGACATCGGCAGGGCATACGAGCAGTACTTC.

The chain recombines TRBV10-2 with TRBJ2-7, with TRBD2 as a possible D gene (5 bases). Germline CDR1 and CDR2: WSHSY and SAAADI. The CDR3 extends over 17 amino acids. V lost 0 bases, J lost 3 bases, and 18 bases lay in between. The CDR3 nucleotides are TGCGCCAGCAGTGAGTCGACTCGGGGTAGCGTGAACTACGAGCAGTACTTC. Amino acid sequence: CASSESTRGSVNYEQYF.

The rearrangement links TRBV9 to TRBJ2-3; weak D call: TRBD2 (5 bases). Looked up from germline, CDR1 is SGDLS and CDR2 is YYNGEE. The ends were cut back, 0 bases at V and 6 bases at J, with 11 bases in the middle. This CDR3 has 14 amino acids. The CDR3 loop is CASSVEGARDTQYF. In DNA form, the CDR3 reads TGTGCCAGCAGCGTAGAGGGAGCCAGGGATACGCAGTATTTT. Using reference TRBV9 and TRBJ2-3 for the parts outside the CDR3, the full variable domain is DSGVTQTPKHLITATGQRVTLRCSPRSGDLSVYWYQQSLDQGLQFLIQYYNGEERAKGNILERFSAQQFPDLHSELNLSSLELGDSALYFCASSVEGARDTQYFGPGTRLTVL.

This chain uses TRBV27 with TRBJ2-3; D is ambiguous. The V end was cut by 5 bases, the J end by 6 bases, with 12 bases between. There are 13 residues in the CDR3. Germline CDR1 and CDR2: MNHEY and SMNVEV (reference sequence). Written as DNA, the CDR3 is TGTGCCAGCAGTCACCGAGTGCCGGATACGCAGTATTTT. The encoded protein is CASSHRVPDTQYF.

This clone was counted between two and nine times. This chain uses TRBV10-3 with TRBJ2-7; D gene uncertain. The ends were cut back, 10 bases at V and 2 bases at J, with 15 bases in the middle. Looked up from germline, CDR1 is ENHRY and CDR2 is SYGVKD. This CDR3 contains 13 residues. This chain's CDR3 is CATRTTNPYEQYF. The DNA for the CDR3 is TGTGCCACCCGGACGACAAATCCCTACGAGCAGTACTTC.

The sample holds a few counts of this clone. V is TRBV6-5 and J is TRBJ2-2; D gene uncertain. The V and J ends lost 2 bases and 7 bases respectively, with 5 bases between them. Looked up from germline, CDR1 is MNHEY and CDR2 is SVGAGI. The CDR3 covers 12 residues. This CDR3 is CASSYRNGELFF. For the CDR3, the DNA is TGTGCCAGCAGTTACAGGAACGGGGAGCTGTTTTTT.